The subject of this entry is one T cell receptor beta chain. This clone's antigen is unknown. Within one base of it there is no much larger clone, and no base qualities were kept. Libraries were constructed by 5' RACE. Data came from an Illumina HiSeq 2500. A second roughly 7 to 12 cycle PCR used a sample-barcoded 5' primer and a J-beta primer mix. A unique molecular identifier was introduced onto each TCR beta cDNA molecule by a template-switch 5' adaptor carrying 12 random nucleotides. Each sample yielded at least 3 million CDR3-containing paired-end reads. All of the RNA was converted into first-strand cDNA using the Mint cDNA synthesis kit, with a TRBC-specific oligonucleotide serving as the primer. Following uracil-DNA glycosylase treatment, all cDNA underwent a first 18-cycle PCR with the universal primers M1SS and BC2_uni_R. Processing in the source paper ran as follows. Each sample was normalized by randomly selecting 1 million high-quality reads, each carrying a distinct molecular identifier. Instead of being binned into consensus sequences, reads with shared molecular identifiers were discarded. MiTCR, set to a Q25 quality threshold and the strictest error-elimination algorithm, was used for CDR3 identification, clonotype clustering and error correction. Lower-bound total TCR beta diversity was estimated with a nonparametric unseen species model using Euler transformation. TCRdb ran its own pipeline on the public reads, namely fastp trimming at Q25 and MiXCR clone calling, and kept in-frame beta chains. Each entry is one CDR3 protein sequence, shown with its most common DNA and genes. TCRdb assigned the V and J calls; the authors' analysis was not used. Here the sample has about 1,600,000 distinct CDR3 sequences; about 43% occur a single time. 7.9% of the sample belongs to the ten largest clones.

This entry comes from a study of blood T cells in healthy people across ages (dated by TCRdb to between 2015 and 2017). Concerning the study at large: In model experiments, roughly one uniquely barcoded TCR beta cDNA molecule per two T cells was captured by template switching. To avoid experimental bias, donors of different ages were distributed randomly across sequencing lanes. Four age groups were formed from the donors: young (average about 17 years), middle-aged (just under 40), aged (about 68) and long-lived (roughly 81). For two donors (one aged 18 to 30 and one aged 80 or older), the study analyzed two additional independent replicas of 1 million unique cDNA reads from the same blood draw. To track age-related changes in TCR beta repertoire diversity, the study relied on deep sequencing normalized with unique cDNA molecular identifiers. Summary of the overall study and its limitations: As age increased, observed TCR beta diversity per million T cells dropped in a roughly linear way, and a significant reduction was already evident by age roughly 40. The percentage of naive T cells measured by flow cytometry correlated strongly with observed TCR beta diversity. Because profiling used bulk unsorted PBMCs, naive and antigen-experienced compartments could not be compared conclusively. The long-lived group showed more naive CD4+ T cells, fewer expanded clones and increased TCR diversity than the aged group, suggesting age selection. Estimates of total diversity based on one million sequenced T cells were regarded as lower bounds and as underestimates. Because donor CMV infection status was unknown, age-related changes in expanded clonotypes were potentially confounded.

The roughly 39 donors, aged about 6 to 100 years, were systemically healthy Caucasian individuals from Russia. Each donor gave approximately 9.3 milliliters of peripheral blood, collected into EDTA-treated Vacutainer tubes. Ficoll-Paque density-gradient centrifugation was used to isolate PBMCs, with at least 6.5 million obtained per sample. Total RNA, at least 6 micrograms per sample, was extracted from PBMCs with Trizol reagent. Naive CD45RAhigh/CD27high T cell percentages were measured by flow cytometry on a PBMC aliquot from every donor. Sequencing was carried out using blood. This receptor was identified in a young woman in good health.

The sequence in DNA is TGTGCCAGCCAGGGGTTGGGGCAGTCGACCTATGGCTACACCTTC. The resulting protein is CASQGLGQSTYGYTF. The rearranged segments are TRBV25-1 and TRBJ1-2, with TRBD1 as a weak D call on 6 bases. V was cut back by 8 bases and J by 4 bases, leaving a gap of 20 bases between them. Including the terminal cysteine and phenylalanine, the CDR3 comprises 15 residues. The only DNA kept is the CDR3, 45 bases in frame from the first base. CDR1 and CDR2 were assigned from the germline V gene as MGHDK and SYGVNS.